The rows below give T cell receptor beta chains drawn from one sample of a study of technical replicates of blood from several donors. Clones were read by immunoSEQ multiplex PCR, and TCRdb kept only the in-frame ones, dropping some. Of about 97,000 clones in the sample, roughly 94% were seen once. The sample comprised T cells isolated from PBMCs. The receptors were gathered from a human donor in good health. Both conserved end residues are part of each CDR3. D genes are given only for firm matches. Not every row has a clone size; where given, it reads once, few, many or a size class.

>TRBV30|NA|TRBJ2-7|once
CAGGGGSHEQYF
TGTGCCGGGGGCGGCGGGTCCCACGAGCAGTACTTC
>TRBV9|NA|TRBJ1-1|NA
CASSVVESGEAFF
TGTGCCAGCAGCGTAGTCGAGTCCGGTGAAGCTTTCTTT
>TRBV7-8|NA|TRBJ1-1|NA
CASSFGEGLEAFF
TGTGCCAGCAGCTTTGGGGAGGGTCTAGAAGCTTTCTTT
>TRBV7-2|NA|TRBJ2-7|NA
CASSHSRGLSSYEQYF
TGTGCCAGCAGCCATTCTAGGGGTCTAAGCTCCTACGAGCAGTACTTC
>TRBV11-3|TRBD1|TRBJ1-3|NA
CASSPDRGPLSGNTIYF
TGTGCCAGCAGCCCAGACAGGGGGCCGCTCTCTGGAAACACCATATATTTT
>TRBV27|TRBD1|TRBJ2-5|NA
CASSFRGTGLQETQYF
TGTGCCAGCAGTTTCCGCGGGACAGGGCTCCAAGAGACCCAGTACTTC
>TRBV2|NA|TRBJ1-5|few
CASSEWKGLRNQPQHF
TGTGCCAGCAGTGAATGGAAGGGGTTAAGGAATCAGCCCCAGCATTTT
>TRBV13|TRBD2|TRBJ2-2|NA
CASSYGLAPMGGELFF
TGTGCCAGCAGCTACGGACTAGCTCCTATGGGCGGGGAGCTGTTTTTT
>TRBV9|TRBD2|TRBJ2-3|NA
CASSVGLAGDTDTQYF
TGTGCCAGCAGCGTAGGACTAGCGGGGGACACAGATACGCAGTATTTT
>TRBV19|TRBD2|TRBJ2-7|NA
CASSIWGGEQYF
TGTGCCAGTAGTATCTGGGGGGGTGAGCAGTACTTC
>TRBV27|TRBD1|TRBJ2-3|NA
CASSLLRAGGLDTQYF
TGTGCCAGCAGTTTATTACGTGCAGGGGGCTTAGATACGCAGTATTTT
>TRBV7-9|TRBD1|TRBJ2-4|NA
CASSLGGGQEIQYF
TGTGCCAGCAGCTTAGGAGGGGGACAGGAAATTCAGTACTTC
>TRBV7-6|NA|TRBJ2-5|once
CASSFIAEVQETQYF
TGTGCCAGCAGCTTTATCGCGGAGGTCCAAGAGACCCAGTACTTC
>TRBV4-3|TRBD2|TRBJ2-2|NA
CASSRQGLADYTGELFF
TGCGCCAGCAGCCGACAGGGACTAGCGGACTACACCGGGGAGCTGTTTTTT
>TRBV18|TRBD1|TRBJ1-2|NA
CASSPPGTGAMGGYTF
TGTGCCAGCTCACCCCCCGGGACAGGGGCGATGGGAGGCTACACCTTC
>TRBV5-1|NA|TRBJ1-3|NA
CASSSGPGTSGNTIYF
TGCGCCAGCAGCTCCGGACCCGGGACATCCGGAAACACCATATATTTT
>TRBV9|TRBD1|TRBJ2-7|NA
CASSVAGTGAYEQYF
TGTGCCAGCAGCGTAGCGGGGACAGGGGCCTACGAGCAGTACTTC
>TRBV18|TRBD2|TRBJ2-7|NA
CASSPGLAAEEQYF
TGTGCCAGCTCGCCGGGACTAGCGGCGGAGGAGCAGTACTTC
>TRBV6-5|NA|TRBJ2-5|NA
CASSDHQTQYF
TGTGCCAGCTCAGATCACCAGACCCAGTACTTC
>TRBV29-1|TRBD1|TRBJ2-3|NA
CSVGGTGGDTQYF
TGCAGCGTTGGGGGGACAGGGGGAGATACGCAGTATTTT
>TRBV4-3|NA|TRBJ2-7|NA
CASSPKYRNRDYEQYF
TGCGCCAGCAGCCCTAAATATCGGAACAGGGACTACGAGCAGTACTTC
>TRBV4-2|TRBD2|TRBJ2-1|NA
CASSQEGPGLVSYEQFF
TGTGCCAGCAGCCAAGAAGGTCCGGGACTAGTGTCATATGAGCAGTTCTTC
>TRBV20-1|NA|TRBJ2-7|NA
CSAPVREQYF
TGCAGTGCCCCCGTGCGGGAGCAGTACTTC
>TRBV19|TRBD1|TRBJ2-3|NA
CASSDRVVTDTQYF
TGTGCCAGTAGTGACAGGGTGGTCACAGATACGCAGTATTTT
>TRBV27|NA|TRBJ2-1|NA
CASSFQSSYNEQFF
TGTGCCAGCAGTTTCCAATCATCCTACAATGAGCAGTTCTTC
>TRBV29-1|NA|TRBJ2-4|NA
CSVRRLTKNIQYF
TGCAGCGTTCGCAGGTTGACCAAAAACATTCAGTACTTC
>TRBV14|NA|TRBJ1-1|NA
CASSQGTAEAFF
TGTGCCAGCAGCCAAGGCACAGCTGAAGCTTTCTTT
>TRBV7-3|TRBD2|TRBJ2-1|NA
CASSPGTSAYNEQFF
TGTGCCAGCAGCCCCGGGACTAGCGCTTACAATGAGCAGTTCTTC
>TRBV7-3|TRBD1|TRBJ2-3|NA
CASSPTTGGNADTQYF
TGTGCCAGCAGCCCTACTACAGGGGGGAACGCAGATACGCAGTATTTT
>TRBV6-6|NA|TRBJ2-1|NA
CASSYGEAYNEQFF
TGTGCCAGCAGTTACGGAGAGGCCTACAATGAGCAGTTCTTC
>TRBV9|NA|TRBJ1-5|NA
CASSIEGDQPQHF
TGTGCCAGCAGCATCGAGGGGGATCAGCCCCAGCATTTT
>TRBV6-4|NA|TRBJ1-4|once
CASSDSPGPGRKLFF
TGTGCCAGCAGTGACTCTCCAGGGCCCGGGAGAAAACTGTTTTTT
>TRBV28|NA|TRBJ2-5|NA
CASSLGDRRETQYF
TGTGCCAGCAGTTTAGGGGATAGGAGGGAGACCCAGTACTTC
>TRBV7-3|NA|TRBJ2-7|NA
CASSLTGGRYEQYF
TGTGCCAGCAGCTTAACTGGGGGCAGATACGAGCAGTACTTC
>TRBV6-6|NA|TRBJ1-2|NA
CASSYSPRVDYGYTF
TGTGCCAGCAGTTACTCGCCCAGGGTAGACTATGGCTACACCTTC
>TRBV6-5|TRBD1|TRBJ2-7|NA
CASSYSLGDSSYEQYF
TGTGCCAGCAGTTACTCCCTCGGGGACAGCTCCTACGAGCAGTACTTC
>TRBV7-2|NA|TRBJ2-7|NA
CASSVQGYEQYF
TGTGCCAGCAGCGTACAGGGCTACGAGCAGTACTTC
>TRBV9|NA|TRBJ2-7|NA
CASSVGSSATYEQYF
TGTGCCAGCAGCGTAGGGTCTAGCGCTACCTACGAGCAGTACTTC
>TRBV19|NA|TRBJ2-3|NA
CASSIQQSPDTQYF
TGTGCCAGTAGTATTCAACAGTCACCAGATACGCAGTATTTT
>TRBV15|NA|TRBJ1-4|NA
CATSRRTAPNEKLFF
TGTGCCACCAGCAGACGGACAGCCCCTAATGAAAAACTGTTTTTT
>TRBV6-4|TRBD1|TRBJ1-5|NA
CASSKGQGAYQPQHF
TGTGCCAGCAGTAAGGGACAGGGGGCCTATCAGCCCCAGCATTTT
>TRBV30|NA|TRBJ1-1|NA
CAWKGTEAFF
TGTGCCTGGAAGGGGACTGAAGCTTTCTTT
>TRBV7-3|TRBD1|TRBJ2-7|NA
CASSAGGGYEQYF
TGTGCCAGCAGCGCAGGGGGTGGGTACGAGCAGTACTTC
>TRBV5-1|NA|TRBJ2-3|once
CASSLGPSTDTQYF
TGCGCCAGCAGCTTGGGGCCCTCCACAGATACGCAGTATTTT
>TRBV28|TRBD2|TRBJ2-1|NA
CASSLFDRDYSYNEQFF
TGTGCCAGCAGTTTATTCGACCGGGACTACTCCTACAATGAGCAGTTCTTC
>TRBV11-2|TRBD1|TRBJ2-1|NA
CASSHRDRVPDEQFF
TGTGCCAGCAGCCACCGGGACAGGGTCCCCGATGAGCAGTTCTTC
>TRBV7-2|NA|TRBJ1-1|NA
CASSLRGRGWSGTEAFF
TGTGCCAGCAGCTTACGGGGACGGGGGTGGTCTGGCACTGAAGCTTTCTTT
>TRBV2|NA|TRBJ2-7|once
CASSESGGSLYEQYF
TGCGCCAGCAGTGAATCGGGTGGATCCCTCTACGAGCAGTACTTC
>TRBV2|TRBD1|TRBJ1-4|NA
CASSVVQGASREKLFF
TGTGCCAGCAGTGTAGTTCAGGGGGCGAGTCGTGAAAAACTGTTTTTT
>TRBV28|TRBD1|TRBJ1-1|NA
CASRRNRGRTNTEAFF
TGTGCCAGCAGACGTAATAGGGGGCGCACGAACACTGAAGCTTTCTTT
>TRBV27|NA|TRBJ2-7|NA
CASSSRPMGGVNYEQYF
TGTGCCAGCAGTTCCCGCCCCATGGGGGGAGTTAATTACGAGCAGTACTTC